The rows below give T cell receptor beta chains drawn from one sample of a study of a mutant IDH1 vaccine in newly diagnosed glioma. Generated by immunoSEQ multiplex PCR, the TCRdb table keeps only in-frame clones and is missing some. Counted here are about 56,000 clones, around 87% occurring once; the ten biggest clones make up about 1.5%. What these receptors recognize is not known. Here the sequenced sample was PBMCs, taken from a glioma patient whose treatment included an IDH1 peptide vaccine. All receptors come from a man in his forties with glioma. CDR3s include the opening cysteine and the closing phenylalanine or tryptophan. The order of the fields is CDR3 protein, CDR3 DNA, D gene, V gene, CDR3 length, J gene, clone size. A D gene is named only where the DNA matches it firmly. A row's size may be missing; if present it is once, few, many or a size class.

CAGAGQINEKLFF,TGTGCCGGGGCAGGACAGATTAATGAAAAACTGTTTTTT,-,TRBV2,13,TRBJ1-4,-
CASSYAAGGTDTQYF,TGTGCCAGCAGTTACGCAGCGGGAGGTACAGATACGCAGTATTTT,TRBD2,TRBV6-6,15,TRBJ2-3,-
CASSPTGLAGNTGELFF,TGCGCCAGCAGCCCAACGGGACTAGCGGGTAACACCGGGGAGCTGTTTTTT,TRBD2,TRBV4-1,17,TRBJ2-2,-
CASSVMVEAGELFF,TGTGCCAGCAGCGTAATGGTGGAGGCCGGGGAGCTGTTTTTT,-,TRBV9,14,TRBJ2-2,-
CASSREAGWETQYF,TGTGCCAGCAGCCGAGAAGCGGGGTGGGAGACCCAGTACTTC,TRBD2,TRBV7-9,14,TRBJ2-5,-
CASRPWAGQETQYF,TGCGCCAGCAGGCCATGGGCTGGCCAAGAGACCCAGTACTTC,-,TRBV5-1,14,TRBJ2-5,once
CASSTGTAYEQYF,TGTGCCAGCAGCACCGGGACAGCATACGAGCAGTACTTC,TRBD1,TRBV7-2,13,TRBJ2-7,-
CATPDRVPYEQYF,TGTGCCACTCCGGACAGGGTCCCCTACGAGCAGTACTTC,TRBD1,TRBV6-1,13,TRBJ2-7,-
CASRLGTYESETQYF,TGCGCCAGCAGATTAGGGACTTACGAGTCGGAGACCCAGTACTTC,-,TRBV5-1,15,TRBJ2-5,-
CASSLGGVTEAFF,TGTGCCAGCAGCTTAGGGGGGGTCACTGAAGCTTTCTTT,-,TRBV5-6,13,TRBJ1-1,once
CATRTSRNEQFF,TGTGCCACCAGGACTAGCCGCAATGAGCAGTTCTTC,TRBD2,TRBV15,12,TRBJ2-1,-
CASSEWGLYGYTF,TGTGCCAGCAGTGAATGGGGGCTTTATGGCTACACCTTC,-,TRBV6-1,13,TRBJ1-2,-
CASSQDKGRVYGYTF,TGTGCCAGCAGCCAAGATAAAGGCAGAGTCTATGGCTACACCTTC,-,TRBV4-2,15,TRBJ1-2,-
CASSLAPRGNYGYTF,TGTGCCAGCAGCTTAGCCCCTCGGGGTAACTATGGCTACACCTTC,-,TRBV7-9,15,TRBJ1-2,-
CAWTPGSETDTQYF,TGTGCCTGGACCCCAGGGTCAGAGACAGATACGCAGTATTTT,-,TRBV30,14,TRBJ2-3,-
CASSGLAGGPPYNEQFF,TGTGCCAGCAGCGGACTAGCGGGAGGGCCTCCCTACAATGAGCAGTTCTTC,TRBD2,TRBV7-8,17,TRBJ2-1,-
CASSLAAGANEKLFF,TGTGCCAGCAGCTTAGCCGCAGGGGCTAATGAAAAACTGTTTTTT,-,TRBV7-8,15,TRBJ1-4,once
CASSLAPGFTEAFF,TGTGCCAGCTCGCTGGCCCCAGGGTTTACTGAAGCTTTCTTT,-,TRBV18,14,TRBJ1-1,-
CASSEIVGNTIYF,TGTGCCAGCAGCGAAATAGTGGGAAACACCATATATTTT,-,TRBV21-1,13,TRBJ1-3,-
CASSVVGGGNTEAFF,TGTGCCAGCAGCGTAGTAGGGGGGGGGAACACTGAAGCTTTCTTT,-,TRBV9,15,TRBJ1-1,-
CASSWVGGQETQYF,TGCGCCAGCAGCTGGGTGGGGGGACAAGAGACCCAGTACTTC,-,TRBV5-1,14,TRBJ2-5,-
CASSYGNTIYF,TGTGCCAGCAGCTATGGAAACACCATATATTTT,-,TRBV7-9,11,TRBJ1-3,-
CASSLGQLTYGYTF,TGTGCCAGCAGCTTGGGACAGCTAACCTATGGCTACACCTTC,-,TRBV5-6,14,TRBJ1-2,-
CASSERLVVNEQFF,TGTGCCAGCAGTGAAAGGCTAGTTGTAAATGAGCAGTTCTTC,-,TRBV2,14,TRBJ2-1,-
CASSQGAGRSKNIQYF,TGTGCCAGCAGCCAGGGGGCTGGACGGAGCAAAAACATTCAGTACTTC,TRBD1,TRBV7-9,16,TRBJ2-4,few
CASSQDLWQGRGGELFF,TGTGCCAGCAGCCAAGATCTTTGGCAGGGACGGGGCGGGGAGCTGTTTTTT,-,TRBV4-2,17,TRBJ2-2,-
CASSFPGVTYEQYF,TGTGCCAGCAGCTTCCCAGGGGTAACCTACGAGCAGTACTTC,-,TRBV5-5,14,TRBJ2-7,-
CASGWGDYEQYF,TGTGCCAGCGGTTGGGGGGATTACGAGCAGTACTTC,-,TRBV5-4,12,TRBJ2-7,-
CAISVGGPYNEQFF,TGTGCCATCAGTGTAGGGGGCCCCTACAATGAGCAGTTCTTC,TRBD1,TRBV10-3,14,TRBJ2-1,-
CASSLALGLATGELFF,TGTGCCAGCAGCTTAGCGCTGGGACTAGCGACCGGGGAGCTGTTTTTT,TRBD2,TRBV7-8,16,TRBJ2-2,-
CASSLGVTDLSTGELFF,TGTGCCAGCAGCTTGGGCGTGACAGACCTTTCCACCGGGGAGCTGTTTTTT,-,TRBV5-6,17,TRBJ2-2,-